The rows below give T cell receptor beta chains drawn from one sample of a study of T cells in Graves' hyperthyroidism and ophthalmopathy. In TCRdb, the multiplex PCR reads were re-called with MiXCR into one record per CDR3 protein. The table records 600,000 to 700,000 distinct CDR3 sequences, 45% of them present only once. The sequencing sample was made of peripheral blood or thyroid tissue (not recorded which). These receptors were taken from an adult man with Graves' disease, either hyperthyroidism or ophthalmopathy (not recorded which). Each CDR3 is given with its conserved first and last residue. The D gene is left open where the match is weak. Clone size appears in some rows only: once, few, many, or a class for an expanded clone.

size: few
D: -
J: TRBJ1-2
V: TRBV7-2
DNA: TGTGCCAGCAGGGGGTTGGACTATGGCTACACCTTC
CDR3: CASRGLDYGYTF

size: many
D: TRBD1
J: TRBJ1-2
V: TRBV2
DNA: TGTGCCAGCAGTGTTTCGGACAGGGTGTTTGACGATGGCTACACCTTC
CDR3: CASSVSDRVFDDGYTF

size: many
D: TRBD1
J: TRBJ1-4
V: TRBV7-9
DNA: TGTGCCAGCAGCGCACGGACAGGGGAGCGGGAGGAAAAACTGTTTTTT
CDR3: CASSARTGEREEKLFF

size: -
D: TRBD2
J: TRBJ2-7
V: TRBV7-9
DNA: TGTGCCAGCAGTTCCCGGGACTACCTCTACGAGCAGTACTTC
CDR3: CASSSRDYLYEQYF

size: -
D: TRBD1
J: TRBJ1-4
V: TRBV2
DNA: TGTGCCAGCAGTTCGCAGACAGGGGATAATGAAAAACTGTTTTTT
CDR3: CASSSQTGDNEKLFF

size: -
D: -
J: TRBJ1-5
V: TRBV12-3/TRBV12-4
DNA: TGTGCCAGCAGTTTTGGACGGCTTAATAGCAATCAGCCCCAGCATTTT
CDR3: CASSFGRLNSNQPQHF

size: -
D: -
J: TRBJ1-4
V: TRBV19
DNA: TGTGCCAGTAGTAGGATAACCGACAATGAAAAACTGTTTTTT
CDR3: CASSRITDNEKLFF

size: -
D: TRBD2
J: TRBJ2-7
V: TRBV29-1
DNA: TGCAGCGTTTTAGCGGGAGGCGCCTACGAGCAGTACTTC
CDR3: CSVLAGGAYEQYF

size: -
D: -
J: TRBJ1-5
V: TRBV7-2
DNA: TGTGCCAGCAGCTTAGCCCGTTTTTCTCAGGGACTGAGTCAGCCCCAGCATTTT
CDR3: CASSLARFSQGLSQPQHF

size: -
D: -
J: TRBJ1-5
V: TRBV27
DNA: TGTGCCAGCAGTTTATCCAATTCCCGGGACGGCAATCAGCCCCAGCATTTT
CDR3: CASSLSNSRDGNQPQHF